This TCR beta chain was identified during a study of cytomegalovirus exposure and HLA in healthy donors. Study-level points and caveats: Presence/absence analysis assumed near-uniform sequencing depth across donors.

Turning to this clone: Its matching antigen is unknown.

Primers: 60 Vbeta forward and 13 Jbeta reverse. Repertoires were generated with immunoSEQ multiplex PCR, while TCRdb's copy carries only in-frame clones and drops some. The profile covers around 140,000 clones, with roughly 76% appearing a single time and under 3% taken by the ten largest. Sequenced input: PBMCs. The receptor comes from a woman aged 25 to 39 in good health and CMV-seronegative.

CDR3 DNA: TGTGCCAGCAGTTTTCACGGTTTCGGAGCTTTCTTT. It encodes CASSFHGFGAFF. The genes are TRBV28 and TRBJ1-1; D is ambiguous. V lost 3 bases and J 10 bases, leaving 12 bases between the germline ends. The CDR3 is 12 amino acids. The germline gives CDR1 MDHEN, CDR2 SYDVKM.